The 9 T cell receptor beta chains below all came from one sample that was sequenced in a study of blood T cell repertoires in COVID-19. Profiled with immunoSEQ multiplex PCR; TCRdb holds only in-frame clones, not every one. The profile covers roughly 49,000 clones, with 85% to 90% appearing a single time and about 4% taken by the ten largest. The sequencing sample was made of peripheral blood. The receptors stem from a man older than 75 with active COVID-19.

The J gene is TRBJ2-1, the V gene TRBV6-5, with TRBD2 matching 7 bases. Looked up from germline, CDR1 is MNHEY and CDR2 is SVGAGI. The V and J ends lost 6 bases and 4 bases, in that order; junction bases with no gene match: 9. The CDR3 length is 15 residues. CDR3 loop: CASSPTGGLYNEQFF. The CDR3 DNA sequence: TGTGCCAGCAGCCCGACGGGGGGTCTTTACAATGAGCAGTTCTTC.

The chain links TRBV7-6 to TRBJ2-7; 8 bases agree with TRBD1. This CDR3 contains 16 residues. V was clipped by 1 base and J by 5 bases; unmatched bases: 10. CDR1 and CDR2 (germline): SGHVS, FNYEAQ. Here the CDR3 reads CASSLVGQGARDEQYF. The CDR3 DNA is TGTGCCAGCAGCTTAGTGGGGCAGGGGGCACGGGACGAGCAGTACTTC.

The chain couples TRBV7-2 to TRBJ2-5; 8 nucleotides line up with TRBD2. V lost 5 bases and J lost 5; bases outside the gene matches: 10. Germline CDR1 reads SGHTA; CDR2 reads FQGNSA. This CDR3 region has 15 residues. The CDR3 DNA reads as TGTGCCAGCAGCCAAGCGGGAGTGCGGCGGGAGACCCAGTACTTC. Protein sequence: CASSQAGVRRETQYF.

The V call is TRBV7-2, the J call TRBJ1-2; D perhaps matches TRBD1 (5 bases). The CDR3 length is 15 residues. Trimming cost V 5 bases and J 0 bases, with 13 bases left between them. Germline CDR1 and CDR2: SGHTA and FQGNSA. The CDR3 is CASSPGGPSNYGYTF. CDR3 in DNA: TGTGCCAGCAGCCCCGGGGGACCTTCTAACTATGGCTACACCTTC.

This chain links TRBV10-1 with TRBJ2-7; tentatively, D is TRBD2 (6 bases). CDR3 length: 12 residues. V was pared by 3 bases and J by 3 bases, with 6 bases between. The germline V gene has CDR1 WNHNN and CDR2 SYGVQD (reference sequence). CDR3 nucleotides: TGCGCCAGCAGTGACGGGAGCTACGAGCAGTACTTC. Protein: CASSDGSYEQYF.

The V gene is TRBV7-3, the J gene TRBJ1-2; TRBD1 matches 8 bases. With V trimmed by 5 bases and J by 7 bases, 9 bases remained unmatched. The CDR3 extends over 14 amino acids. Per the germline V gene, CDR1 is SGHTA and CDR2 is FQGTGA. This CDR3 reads CASSLGTGSGGYTF. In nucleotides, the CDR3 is TGTGCCAGCAGCCTCGGGACAGGCTCGGGTGGCTACACCTTC.

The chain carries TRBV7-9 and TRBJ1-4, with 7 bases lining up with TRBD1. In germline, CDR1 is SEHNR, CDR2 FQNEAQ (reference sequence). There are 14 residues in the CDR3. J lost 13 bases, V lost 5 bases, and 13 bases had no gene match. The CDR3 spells CASSPDPRQGGLFF. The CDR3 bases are TGTGCCAGCAGCCCGGACCCCCGACAGGGAGGACTGTTTTTT. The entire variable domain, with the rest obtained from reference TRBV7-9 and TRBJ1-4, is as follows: DTGVSQNPRHKITKRGQNVTFRCDPISEHNRLYWYRQTLGQGPEFLTYFQNEAQLEKSRLLSDRFSAERPKGSFSTLEIQRTEQGDSAMYLCASSPDPRQGGLFFGSGTQLSVL.

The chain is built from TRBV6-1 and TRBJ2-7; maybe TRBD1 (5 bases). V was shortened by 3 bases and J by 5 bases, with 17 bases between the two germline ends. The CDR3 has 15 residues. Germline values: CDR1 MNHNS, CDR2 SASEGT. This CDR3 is CASSDLGRAGNEQYF. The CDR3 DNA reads TGTGCCAGCAGTGACCTCGGCAGGGCTGGGAACGAGCAGTACTTC.

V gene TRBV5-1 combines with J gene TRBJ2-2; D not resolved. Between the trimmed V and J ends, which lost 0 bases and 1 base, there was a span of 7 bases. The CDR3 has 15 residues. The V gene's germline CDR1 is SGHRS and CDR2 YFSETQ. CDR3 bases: TGCGCCAGCAGCTTGGTGTCAGGGAACACCGGGGAGCTGTTTTTT. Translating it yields CASSLVSGNTGELFF.